This TCR beta chain emerged from a study of response to subunit inactivated influenza vaccine. Note on this clonotype: As yet, its antigen is unknown.

Study-wide results and limits: The authors offered the suggestion that each seasonal influenza vaccination recruits few new T cells.

TCRdb re-called the RT-PCR reads through MiXCR, storing one row per CDR3 protein. This repertoire shows a few hundred thousand distinct CDR3 sequences, 21% found once; its top ten account for about 9.4%. This CDR3 spans 16 amino acids. V was clipped by 0 bases and J by 7 bases; unmatched bases: 4. CDR1 is MNHEY and CDR2 is SVGEGT in the germline V gene. This rearrangement joins TRBV6-2 or TRBV6-3 to TRBJ1-5, with 12 bases lining up with TRBD1. The sequence came from a man aged 50 to 75 who received an inactivated influenza vaccine. The input for sequencing was PBMCs from blood, taken approximately 20 months after vaccination. This CDR3 is CASSYSGTGGSQPQHF. The CDR3 nucleotides are TGTGCCAGCAGTTACTCCGGGACAGGGGGCAGCCAGCCCCAGCATTTT.